This entry is about one TCR beta chain. Its antigen is still unknown. Assay used: immunoSEQ multiplex PCR; TCRdb lists only in-frame clones, some missing. The sample contains 150,000 to 200,000 clones, more than 75% of which appear only once. This specimen belongs to a study of cytomegalovirus exposure and HLA in healthy donors. Study findings and constraints: It was reported that the classifier diagnosed cytomegalovirus status with high specificity and sensitivity in both the original and validation cohorts. Subsequent analysis revealed that first-cohort TCR clusters tended to co-occur in the approximately 120 validation repertoires. In vitro work confirmed that a few CMV-associated chains recognize CMV antigens.

This clonotype was obtained from a woman aged 25 to 39 in good health and CMV-seronegative. Source material: PBMCs.

Here the CDR3 reads CASSTDVQADTQYF. CDR3 in DNA: TGTGCCAGTAGTACGGATGTACAGGCAGATACGCAGTATTTT. This chain links TRBV19 with TRBJ2-3, with D perhaps matching TRBD1 (5 bases). The CDR3 contains 14 residues. CDR1 and CDR2 from the germline V gene are LNHDA and SQIVND (reference sequence). Trimming stripped 4 bases from V and 4 bases from J, with 12 bases between.